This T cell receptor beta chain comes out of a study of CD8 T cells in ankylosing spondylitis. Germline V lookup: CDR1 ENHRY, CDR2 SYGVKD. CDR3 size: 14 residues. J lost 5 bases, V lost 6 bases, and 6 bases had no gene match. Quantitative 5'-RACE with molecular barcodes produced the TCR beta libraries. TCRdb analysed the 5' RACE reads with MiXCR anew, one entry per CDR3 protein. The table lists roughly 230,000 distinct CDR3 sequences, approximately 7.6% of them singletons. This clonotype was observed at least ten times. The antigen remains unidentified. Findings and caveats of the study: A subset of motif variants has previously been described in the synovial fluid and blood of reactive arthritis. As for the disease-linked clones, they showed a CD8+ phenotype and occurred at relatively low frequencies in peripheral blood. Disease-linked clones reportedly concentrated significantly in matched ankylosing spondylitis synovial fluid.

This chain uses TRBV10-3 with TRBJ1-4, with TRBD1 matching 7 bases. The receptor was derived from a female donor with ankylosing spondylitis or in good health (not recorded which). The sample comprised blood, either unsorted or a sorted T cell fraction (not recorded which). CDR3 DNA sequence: TGTGCCATCAGCCTCGGGACAGAAAATGAAAAACTGTTTTTT. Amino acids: CAISLGTENEKLFF.